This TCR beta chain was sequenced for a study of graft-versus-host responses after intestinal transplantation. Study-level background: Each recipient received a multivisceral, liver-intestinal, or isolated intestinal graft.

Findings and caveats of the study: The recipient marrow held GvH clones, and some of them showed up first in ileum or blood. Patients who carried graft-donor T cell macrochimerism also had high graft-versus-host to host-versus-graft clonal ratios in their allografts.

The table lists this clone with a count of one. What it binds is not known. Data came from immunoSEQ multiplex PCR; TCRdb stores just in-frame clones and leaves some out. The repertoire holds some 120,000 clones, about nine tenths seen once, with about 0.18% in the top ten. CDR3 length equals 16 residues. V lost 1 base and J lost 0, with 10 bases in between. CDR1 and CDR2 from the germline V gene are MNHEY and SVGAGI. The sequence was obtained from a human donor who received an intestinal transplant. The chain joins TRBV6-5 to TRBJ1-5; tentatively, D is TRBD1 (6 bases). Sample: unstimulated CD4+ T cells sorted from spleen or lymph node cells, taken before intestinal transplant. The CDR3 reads CASSYLGHYSNQPQHF. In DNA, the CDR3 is TGTGCCAGCAGTTACTTGGGACATTATAGCAATCAGCCCCAGCATTTT.